The 17 T cell receptor beta chains listed next were all sequenced from one sample in a study of memory CD4+ T cells and cytomegalovirus serostatus. TCRdb keeps only in-frame clones here, not all; method: immunoSEQ multiplex PCR. The table lists roughly 50,000 clones, roughly four fifths of them singletons. The sort gate was single viable CD3+CD4+CD8-CD45RO+ cells for memory CD4+ T cells. Material for sequencing was memory CD4+ T cells from blood. The receptors come from an adult in good health and CMV-seronegative.

The rearrangement joins TRBV14 to TRBJ2-2; D unresolved. This CDR3 comprises 14 residues. V was trimmed by 3 bases and J by 5 bases, leaving 10 bases between them. Germline lookup yields CDR1 SGHDN and CDR2 FVKESK. For the CDR3, the DNA is TGTGCCAGCAGCCAGGGTCTGAGAACCGGGGAGCTGTTTTTT. Protein sequence: CASSQGLRTGELFF. The full variable domain, in which reference TRBV14 and TRBJ2-2 provide the parts outside the CDR3, is EAGVTQFPSHSVIEKGQTVTLRCDPISGHDNLYWYRRVMGKEIKFLLHFVKESKQDESGMPNNRFLAERTGGTYSTLKVQPAELEDSGVYFCASSQGLRTGELFFGEGSRLTVL.

The DNA for the CDR3 is TGTGCCAGCAGCCAAGATCTTCTGGGGGCGGTAGGAAACACCATATATTTT. This codes for CASSQDLLGAVGNTIYF. The rearrangement links TRBV4-2 to TRBJ1-3; weak D call: TRBD1 (6 bases). Germline V gene data show CDR1 as LGHNA and CDR2 as YNFKEQ. V lost 0 bases to trimming and J lost 4 bases, with 16 bases between them. The CDR3 is 17 residues long.

This clone was picked up a small number of times. The chain recombines TRBV5-1 with TRBJ2-2; TRBD2 matches at 10 bases. CDR1 SGHRS and CDR2 YFSETQ come from the germline V gene. The CDR3 length is 18 residues. With V trimmed by 0 bases and J by 2 bases, 7 bases remained unmatched. DNA for the CDR3: TGCGCCAGCAGCTTGGTGGCTAGCGGGGGCCGTAACACCGGGGAGCTGTTTTTT. Translating it yields CASSLVASGGRNTGELFF.

V and J are TRBV28 and TRBJ2-3; 8 nucleotides agree with TRBD2. V lost 6 bases, J lost 3 bases, and 5 bases stayed unmatched. The CDR3 runs to 14 residues. Germline V gives CDR1 MDHEN, CDR2 SYDVKM. Here the CDR3 DNA reads TGTGCCAGCAGCCCGAGCGGGAGTACAGATACGCAGTATTTT. Translation gives CASSPSGSTDTQYF.

V usage is TRBV9 and J usage is TRBJ1-1; D is ambiguous. CDR1 and CDR2 from the germline V gene are SGDLS and YYNGEE. The CDR3 extends over 13 amino acids. Trimming cost V 0 bases and J 7 bases, with 10 bases left between them. CDR3 nucleotides: TGTGCCAGCAGCGTAGTTGAGCTCGGTGAAGCTTTCTTT. Translated: CASSVVELGEAFF. Combining the CDR3 with reference TRBV9 and TRBJ1-1 gives the whole variable domain DSGVTQTPKHLITATGQRVTLRCSPRSGDLSVYWYQQSLDQGLQFLIQYYNGEERAKGNILERFSAQQFPDLHSELNLSSLELGDSALYFCASSVVELGEAFFGQGTRLTVV.

This clone was recorded once. The chain couples TRBV18 to TRBJ2-1, with 9 positions matching TRBD2. The CDR3 is 15 amino acids. Germline CDR1 reads KGHSH; CDR2 reads LQKENI. Trimming took 5 bases from V and 5 from J; bases not matched to a gene: 7. The CDR3 loop is CASSSGLALHNEQFF. CDR3 DNA: TGTGCCAGCTCATCCGGACTAGCGCTACACAATGAGCAGTTCTTC.

The count of this clone is one. The rearrangement uses TRBV28 and TRBJ1-1; 8 bases map to TRBD1. Germline lookup yields CDR1 MDHEN and CDR2 SYDVKM. With V trimmed by 6 bases and J by 4 bases, 7 bases remained unmatched. There are 14 residues in the CDR3. Here the CDR3 reads CASRAGGAVTEAFF. CDR3 nucleotides: TGTGCCAGCAGGGCAGGGGGCGCGGTCACTGAAGCTTTCTTT.

The chain joins TRBV19 to TRBJ2-3; tentative D call: TRBD2 (6 bases). The CDR3 runs to 14 residues. Trimming cost V 5 bases and J 1 base, with 10 bases left between them. Per the germline V gene, CDR1 is LNHDA and CDR2 is SQIVND (reference sequence). The CDR3 loop reads CASSPQRGTDTQYF. The DNA for the CDR3 is TGTGCCAGTAGTCCCCAGCGGGGCACAGATACGCAGTATTTT. The whole variable domain, filled in from reference TRBV19 and TRBJ2-3, reads DGGITQSPKYLFRKEGQNVTLSCEQNLNHDAMYWYRQDPGQGLRLIYYSQIVNDFQKGDIAEGYSVSREKKESFPLTVTSAQKNPTAFYLCASSPQRGTDTQYFGPGTRLTVL.

The chain links TRBV28 to TRBJ1-5; D perhaps matches TRBD1 (6 bases). V lost 5 bases, J lost 0 bases, and 14 bases lay in between. This CDR3 comprises 16 residues. Germline V CDR1 and CDR2: MDHEN, SYDVKM. CDR3 nucleotides: TGTGCCAGCAGTCCGGGGGCTACCCATAGCAATCAGCCCCAGCATTTT. Amino acids: CASSPGATHSNQPQHF. The full variable domain, rest sourced from reference TRBV28 and TRBJ1-5, is DVKVTQSSRYLVKRTGEKVFLECVQDMDHENMFWYRQDPGLGLRLIYFSYDVKMKEKGDIPEGYSVSREKKERFSLILESASTNQTSMYLCASSPGATHSNQPQHFGDGTRLSIL.

This chain joins TRBV2 and TRBJ1-5; D unresolved. With 0 bases removed from V and 5 bases from J, the gap between germline ends came to 11 bases. CDR3 length: 15 residues. From germline, CDR1 is SNHLY and CDR2 FYNNEI. CDR3 sequence reads: CASSEAQGRYQPQHF. The DNA of the CDR3 is TGTGCCAGCAGTGAAGCGCAAGGGAGATATCAGCCCCAGCATTTT.

The rearrangement uses TRBV29-1 and TRBJ2-5; D possibly corresponds to TRBD2 (5 bases). The CDR3 has 13 amino acids. V gave up 1 base and J gave up 5 bases, with 11 bases separating them. The V gene's germline CDR1 is SQVTM and CDR2 ANQGSEA. The CDR3 reads CSVEGGIRETQYF. CDR3 sequence (DNA): TGCAGCGTTGAAGGAGGGATCCGGGAGACCCAGTACTTC.

This chain links TRBV5-4 with TRBJ2-2; D might be TRBD2 (5 bases). V lost 0 bases, J lost 4 bases, and 13 bases lay in between. This CDR3 comprises 16 residues. Germline-derived CDR1 and CDR2 are SGHNT and YYREEE (reference sequence). As DNA, the CDR3 is TGTGCCAGCAGCTTGGTCCCTTCTAGCAGCACCGGGGAGCTGTTTTTT. Amino acid sequence: CASSLVPSSSTGELFF.

This chain uses TRBV4-2 with TRBJ1-1, with D perhaps TRBD1 (6 bases). V shed 1 base and J shed 9 bases, with 15 bases lying between them. This CDR3 spans 14 amino acids. The V gene's germline CDR1 is LGHNA and CDR2 YNFKEQ. The CDR3 sequence is CASSQGGGGAKAFF. In DNA form, the CDR3 reads TGTGCCAGCAGCCAAGGCGGAGGGGGGGCTAAAGCTTTCTTT.

This chain uses TRBV6-5 with TRBJ1-1; D is possibly TRBD1 (6 bases). V shed 0 bases and J shed 3 bases, with 11 bases lying between them. The CDR3 loop spans 15 amino acids. Germline lookup yields CDR1 MNHEY and CDR2 SVGAGI. Written as DNA, the CDR3 is TGTGCCAGCAGTTACTCGATCCAGGGGCACACTGAAGCTTTCTTT. It is translated as CASSYSIQGHTEAFF.

V gene TRBV7-9 combines with J gene TRBJ1-3; 7 bases map to TRBD1. V trimming: 1 base; J trimming: 0 bases; junction bases outside the gene matches: 6. The CDR3 runs 17 residues. Germline loops: CDR1 SEHNR, CDR2 FQNEAQ (reference sequence). The chain's CDR3 is CASSLVGQAHSGNTIYF. The CDR3 nucleotides are TGTGCCAGCAGCTTAGTAGGACAGGCCCACTCTGGAAACACCATATATTTT.

The rearrangement links TRBV4-2 to TRBJ1-1; TRBD1 is a possible D gene (6 bases). Trimming removed 0 bases at V and 2 bases at J, with 13 bases between. Germline CDR1 reads LGHNA; CDR2 reads YNFKEQ. The CDR3 has 16 amino acids. The CDR3 is CASSQDPGGANTEAFF. The CDR3 nucleotides are TGTGCCAGCAGCCAAGATCCGGGGGGCGCAAACACTGAAGCTTTCTTT.

On this clone: One junction end does not reproduce the germline sequence, and a read error may be involved. The chain has TRBV20-1 and TRBJ2-1, with a weak D call TRBD2 (6 bases). There are 10 residues in the CDR3. The germline V gene has CDR1 DFQATT and CDR2 SNEGSKA (reference sequence). The CDR3 DNA sequence: TGCAGTGCTAGGGAGGACTACATCGTCTTC. Translated: CSAREDYIVF.